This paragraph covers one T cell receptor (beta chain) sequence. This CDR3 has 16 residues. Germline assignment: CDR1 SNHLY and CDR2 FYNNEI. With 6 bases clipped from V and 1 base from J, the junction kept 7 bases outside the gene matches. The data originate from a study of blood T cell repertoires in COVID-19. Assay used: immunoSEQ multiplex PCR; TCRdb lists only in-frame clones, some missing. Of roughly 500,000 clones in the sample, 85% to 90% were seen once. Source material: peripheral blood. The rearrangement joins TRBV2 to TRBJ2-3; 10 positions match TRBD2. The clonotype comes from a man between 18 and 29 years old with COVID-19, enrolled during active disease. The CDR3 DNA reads TGTGCCAGCAGGCAGCGGGAGGGCCGCGGCACAGATACGCAGTATTTT. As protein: CASRQREGRGTDTQYF. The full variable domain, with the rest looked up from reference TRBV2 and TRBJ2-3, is EPEVTQTPSHQVTQMGQEVILRCVPISNHLYFYWYRQILGQKVEFLVSFYNNEISEKSEIFDDQFSVERPDGSNFTLKIRSTKLEDSAMYFCASRQREGRGTDTQYFGPGTRLTVL.